Included here is one TCR beta chain sequence, with context. With V trimmed by 3 bases and J by 9 bases, 12 bases remained unmatched. CDR3 length: 15 amino acids. Germline V CDR1 and CDR2: SGHRS, YFSETQ. This record comes from a study of blood T cell repertoires in COVID-19. Generated by immunoSEQ multiplex PCR, the TCRdb table keeps only in-frame clones and is missing some. The sample holds some 200,000 clones; about 78% are singletons and the top ten take 15% to 20%. This clonotype was obtained from a woman aged 50 to 65 who had recovered from COVID-19. The specimen sequenced was PBMCs or T cells enriched from blood (not recorded which). This sequence joins TRBV5-1 and TRBJ2-7; TRBD2 agrees at 10 bases. CDR3 bases: TGCGCCAGCAGCTACTCCGGGGAGCGGGAGGGTTGGCAGTACTTC. Translation gives CASSYSGEREGWQYF.